Presented here are 7 T cell receptor beta chains from one specimen sequenced in a study of blood T cells in healthy people across ages (dated by TCRdb to between 2014 and 2016). The receptor library was made with 5' RACE. Instrument on record: Illumina HiSeq 2500. A second PCR of roughly 7 to 11 cycles was performed with a sample-barcoded 5' primer and a J-beta primer mix. The public reads were reanalyzed by TCRdb: fastp trimming at Q25, MiXCR alignment, in-frame beta chains only. Rows matching on CDR3 protein sequence are summarized as one entry with the most common DNA and genes. A total of about 1.8 million distinct CDR3 sequences appear in this sample, 40% to 55% of them only once. The ten largest account for approximately 2.1% of the sample. Source material: blood. The receptors here all came from a woman aged 40 to 50 in good health.

This clonotype was found a few times. CDR3 sequence: CASSTPGQGLDEQFF. In nucleotides, the CDR3 is TGTGCCAGCAGTACCCCGGGACAGGGTCTGGATGAGCAGTTCTTC. The chain is built from TRBV6-2 or TRBV6-3 and TRBJ2-1; TRBD1 matches at 9 bases. This CDR3 has 15 amino acids. CDR1 MNHEY and CDR2 SVGEGT come from the germline V gene. Losses at the gene ends were 5 bases for V and 8 bases for J; bases not matched to a gene: 10.

As regards this clonotype: A clone one base away is much larger, so this may be a read error. This rearrangement joins TRBV6-1 to TRBJ2-1, with 11 bases identical to TRBD1. Germline CDR1 MNHNS, CDR2 SASEGT. The CDR3 loop spans 17 amino acids. V was clipped by 4 bases and J by 5 bases; unmatched bases: 10. This chain's CDR3 is CASSVTPGQGDHNEQFF. CDR3 in DNA: TGTGCCAGCAGTGTGACACCGGGACAGGGGGACCACAATGAGCAGTTCTTC.

This clonotype has more than one count but fewer than ten. This chain links TRBV9 with TRBJ2-3; D gene unclear. The CDR3 runs to 15 residues. V was trimmed by 0 bases and J by 2 bases, leaving 10 bases between them. Germline V CDR1 and CDR2: SGDLS, YYNGEE. The CDR3 DNA reads as TGTGCCAGCAGCGTAGTATCGCAGAACACAGATACGCAGTATTTT. This codes for CASSVVSQNTDTQYF.

This chain uses TRBV6-5 with TRBJ1-4, with TRBD1 as a possible D gene (5 bases). This CDR3 comprises 13 residues. CDR1 and CDR2 from the germline V gene are MNHEY and SVGAGI. The V end lost 2 bases, the J end lost 12 bases, and 13 bases lay between the germline ends. DNA for the CDR3: TGTGCCAGCAGTTACCATCGGGACGGCGAACTGTTTTTT. It specifies CASSYHRDGELFF.

This clonotype was counted a few times. It may be a read error: a sequence one base away is much more abundant. The V call is TRBV12-3 or TRBV12-4, the J call TRBJ2-1; 10 nucleotides agree with TRBD2. There are 15 residues in the CDR3. V lost 5 bases to trimming and J lost 10 bases; unmatched junction nucleotides: 11. The CDR3 is CASSPGRAGGQEQFF. CDR3 nucleotide sequence: TGTGCCAGCAGTCCGGGACGAGCGGGGGGGCAGGAGCAGTTCTTC.

This clonotype was observed a handful of times. This sequence joins TRBV4-1 and TRBJ2-4; 10 positions agree with TRBD2. Judging by the DNA end, TRBJ2-7 fits better; the J call may be wrong. Germline CDR1 and CDR2: MGHRA and YSYEKL. CDR3 length equals 19 residues. The CDR3 protein is CASSHPGLSGGELLYEQYF. The CDR3 nucleotides are TGCGCCAGCAGCCACCCTGGGCTGAGCGGGGGGGAATTACTTTACGAGCAGTACTTC.

The V call is TRBV5-6, the J call TRBJ2-5; D uncertain. Germline V lookup: CDR1 SGHDT, CDR2 YYEEEE. V was pared by 2 bases and J by 1 base, with 12 bases between. The CDR3 spans 15 residues. The CDR3 DNA is TGTGCCAGCAGCTTTCTGTTGGCAGGCCAAGAGACCCAGTACTTC. The encoded protein is CASSFLLAGQETQYF.